A single T cell receptor beta chain is shown here with its context. Its antigen is as yet unknown. The data derive from a study of CD8 T cells in Susac syndrome. General study results and limits: As the study acknowledged, the number of individuals who were part of its TCR sequencing and HLA analysis was relatively small.

This CDR3 contains 14 residues. V was shortened by 6 bases and J by 3 bases, with 11 bases between the two germline ends. CDR1 is KGHSH, CDR2 LQKENI, per germline. Reverse transcription of roughly 0.5 to 1 ug RNA was carried out with random hexamers. TCRdb itself ran the immunoSEQ multiplex PCR reads through MiXCR, one entry per CDR3 protein. The sample yields about 120,000 distinct CDR3 sequences, just under 95% seen once. The chain combines TRBV18 with TRBJ2-2, with D maybe TRBD2 (5 bases). This sequence originates from a human donor with multiple sclerosis. The sample consisted of CD4+ T cells from PBMCs. The CDR3 sequence: CASSGQEDTGELFF. In DNA, the CDR3 is TGTGCCAGCTCTGGCCAGGAGGACACCGGGGAGCTGTTTTTT. The entire variable domain, with the rest obtained from reference TRBV18 and TRBJ2-2, is as follows: NAGVMQNPRHLVRRRGQEARLRCSPMKGHSHVYWYRQLPEEGLKFMVYLQKENIIDESGMPKERFSAEFPKEGPSILRIQQVVRGDSAAYFCASSGQEDTGELFFGEGSRLTVL.